The 12 T cell receptor beta chains below were found in one sample sequenced in a study of blood T cell repertoires in COVID-19. Repertoires were generated with immunoSEQ multiplex PCR, while TCRdb's copy carries only in-frame clones and drops some. The sample has under 250,000 clones; less than 85% are singletons. The sequencing sample was made of peripheral blood. Receptor source: a woman in her 70s with active or convalescent COVID-19.

The V gene is TRBV10-2, the J gene TRBJ2-5; 8 nucleotides agree with TRBD1. The trim removed 3 bases at V and 2 bases at J, leaving 11 bases unmatched. The CDR3 loop spans 17 amino acids. The germline V gene has CDR1 WSHSY and CDR2 SAAADI. CDR3 in DNA: TGCGCCAGCAGTGAACCCCAGGGGGCGAGTGGTCAAGAGACCCAGTACTTC. Translated, it gives CASSEPQGASGQETQYF.

The chain employs TRBV5-1 and TRBJ2-7; 7 bases match TRBD1. CDR3 length equals 14 residues. With V trimmed by 4 bases and J by 5 bases, 9 bases remained unmatched. The germline CDR1 and CDR2 sequences are SGHRS and YFSETQ. The CDR3: CASSPRQGGDEQYF. The CDR3 nucleotides are TGCGCCAGCAGCCCCCGACAGGGTGGGGACGAGCAGTACTTC. The full variable domain, in which reference TRBV5-1 and TRBJ2-7 provide the parts outside the CDR3, is KAGVTQTPRYLIKTRGQQVTLSCSPISGHRSVSWYQQTPGQGLQFLFEYFSETQRNKGNFPGRFSGRQFSNSRSEMNVSTLELGDSALYLCASSPRQGGDEQYFGPGTRLTVT.

The CDR3 nucleotides read TGTGCCAGCAGTCCCCAAGGCCTAGGCCAGCATTTT. It yields the protein CASSPQGLGQHF. The chain uses TRBV12-3 or TRBV12-4 and TRBJ1-5; no clear D. This CDR3 contains 12 residues. Trimming removed 5 bases at V and 12 bases at J, with 14 bases between.

The gene calls are TRBV21-1 and TRBJ2-3; the table's TRBD1 call for D was not verified on the DNA. TRBV21-1 is reported as a pseudogene. This CDR3 region has 14 residues. The CDR3 DNA reads TGTGCCAGCAGCAAAGACAGTAGCACAGATACGCAGTATTTT. This gives the protein CASSKDSSTDTQYF.

This clone was observed a handful of times. The chain has TRBV5-1 and TRBJ1-4; possibly TRBD1 for D (5 bases). Trimming left V 0 bases short and J 1 base short, with 7 bases between. Germline values: CDR1 SGHRS, CDR2 YFSETQ. The CDR3 contains 15 residues. The chain's CDR3 is CASSLGTITNEKLFF. The CDR3 DNA reads as TGCGCCAGCAGCTTGGGGACAATAACTAATGAAAAACTGTTTTTT. Looking up the rest from reference TRBV5-1 and TRBJ1-4 gives the full variable domain: KAGVTQTPRYLIKTRGQQVTLSCSPISGHRSVSWYQQTPGQGLQFLFEYFSETQRNKGNFPGRFSGRQFSNSRSEMNVSTLELGDSALYLCASSLGTITNEKLFFGSGTQLSVL.

The chain joins TRBV4-2 to TRBJ2-3; maybe TRBD1 (5 bases). Trimming shortened V by 2 bases and J by 4 bases, and 13 bases separated the two germline ends. The CDR3 contains 15 residues. Germline assignment: CDR1 LGHNA and CDR2 YNFKEQ. CDR3 in DNA: TGTGCCAGCAGCCAAAGTTCTCAGGGTCCAGATACGCAGTATTTT. Translating it yields CASSQSSQGPDTQYF.

The chain employs TRBV20-1 and TRBJ1-5, with a weak D call TRBD1 (5 bases). This CDR3 is 15 amino acids long. Trimming pared 3 bases from V and 5 bases from J, leaving 17 bases between. Germline lookup yields CDR1 DFQATT and CDR2 SNEGSKA (reference sequence). The CDR3 DNA follows: TGCAGTGCTAGTGGGGAGGCGGGGGTGGATCAGCCCCAGCATTTT. Translating it yields CSASGEAGVDQPQHF.

The chain uses TRBV18 and TRBJ2-4, with TRBD2 identical over 7 bases. With V trimmed by 4 bases and J by 0 bases, 9 bases remained unmatched. This CDR3 comprises 17 residues. Germline assignment: CDR1 KGHSH and CDR2 LQKENI. CDR3 coding DNA: TGTGCCAGCTCACTCATACGGGGGGAACTAGCCAAAAACATTCAGTACTTC. Translating gives CASSLIRGELAKNIQYF.

The rearrangement joins TRBV7-3 to TRBJ1-1, with no clear D. The V gene's germline CDR1 is SGHTA and CDR2 FQGTGA. V was trimmed by 0 bases and J by 6 bases, leaving 8 bases between them. The CDR3 consists of 13 residues. The CDR3 DNA sequence: TGTGCCAGCAGCTTAACGGGCAGAGCTGAAGCTTTCTTT. Translating gives CASSLTGRAEAFF.

The chain recombines TRBV4-2 with TRBJ1-1; perhaps TRBD1 as D (5 bases). Germline CDR1 reads LGHNA; CDR2 reads YNFKEQ. This CDR3 spans 14 amino acids. The ends were cut back, 3 bases at V and 1 base at J, with 9 bases in the middle. CDR3 residues: CASSQSQGNTEAFF. Here the CDR3 DNA reads TGTGCCAGCAGCCAGTCTCAGGGGAACACTGAAGCTTTCTTT.

This sequence joins TRBV10-3 and TRBJ1-1; maybe TRBD1 (5 bases). Deletions cut 0 bases from V and 4 bases from J, with 12 bases between. CDR3 size: 15 residues. Germline V lookup: CDR1 ENHRY, CDR2 SYGVKD. The CDR3 here is CAISESMGGGTEAFF. DNA of the CDR3: TGTGCCATCAGTGAGTCGATGGGGGGAGGCACTGAAGCTTTCTTT.

V usage is TRBV4-3 and J usage is TRBJ2-1; 14 bases fit TRBD2. Germline V lookup: CDR1 LGHNA, CDR2 YSLEER. The CDR3 contains 15 residues. V lost 5 bases to trimming and J lost 8 bases; unmatched junction nucleotides: 5. The CDR3 loop is CASSLRLAGGYEQFF. Here the CDR3 DNA reads TGCGCCAGCAGCTTACGACTAGCGGGGGGGTATGAGCAGTTCTTC.